This T cell receptor (beta chain) was sequenced in a study of cytomegalovirus exposure and HLA in healthy donors. Method: immunoSEQ multiplex PCR; TCRdb's copy keeps in-frame clones and lacks some. The data hold about 150,000 clones, with 85% to 90% observed a single time. As regards this clone: The antigen is unknown.

Study-wide findings and caveats: Among TCR sequences, most were rare, though some public TCRs appeared in many donors. Researchers counted around 160 TCR beta chains as cytomegalovirus-associated.

The donors were in the approximately 120-subject validation cohort; that cohort was separate from the 666-subject first cohort. The CDR3 is 20 residues long. The junction had 17 bases not matched to a gene; V was cut back by 5 bases and J by 3 bases. Germline CDR1 and CDR2: LGHNA and YNFKEQ. The TCR sequence derives from a woman aged 18-29 years in good health and CMV-seropositive. Material for sequencing was PBMCs. The genes are TRBV4-2 and TRBJ2-1, with 12 bases lining up with TRBD1. The CDR3 is CASSRISGTGGLEYYNEQFF. As DNA, the CDR3 is TGTGCCAGCAGCAGAATTTCCGGGACAGGGGGCCTAGAGTACTACAATGAGCAGTTCTTC.